A single sample is the source of the 18 T cell receptor beta chains below, sequenced in a study of human T cells and chemical hapten exposure. Stated time point: patch test 3, about 24 weeks after DPC sensitization. Described treatment: therapeutic diphenylcyclopropenone sensitization with weekly scalp DPC. One entry per CDR3 protein, called by TCRdb with MiXCR from the RACE reads. Of about 76,000 distinct CDR3 sequences in the sample, 10% to 15% were seen once. The sample in question was whole blood, obtained in connection with sensitization to the hapten diphenylcyclopropenone (DPC). The receptors shown here come from a woman aged 45-60 years with alopecia areata. Some clones in this sample may be carry-over from other donors' samples.

This clonotype was seen a handful of times. The rearrangement links TRBV20-1 to TRBJ1-5; 7 bases are shared with TRBD1. The CDR3 loop spans 13 amino acids. J gave up 3 bases and V 4 bases, and 3 bases lay outside the gene matches. In germline, CDR1 is DFQATT, CDR2 SNEGSKA (reference sequence). In nucleotides, the CDR3 is TGCAGTGCTAACCAGGGGGTCAATCAGCCCCAGCATTTT. It yields the protein CSANQGVNQPQHF.

This clonotype was detected a few times. This chain joins TRBV29-1 and TRBJ2-5, with 9 bases matching TRBD1. The CDR3 has 13 residues. CDR1 is SQVTM, CDR2 ANQGSEA, per germline. The J segment lost 3 bases and the V segment lost 2 bases, leaving 1 base of the junction unmatched. Written as DNA, the CDR3 is TGCAGCGTTGAAACAGGGGGCGAAGAGACCCAGTACTTC. This codes for CSVETGGEETQYF.

Ten or more counts support this clonotype. The J gene is TRBJ2-3, the V gene TRBV29-1; 9 bases agree with TRBD2. The CDR3 sequence is 15 residues long. CDR1 is SQVTM and CDR2 is ANQGSEA in the germline V gene. The V gene end was trimmed by 5 bases and the J gene end by 6 bases; junction bases not matched to a gene: 12. CDR3 sequence (DNA): TGCAGCGTTCCCCCCTCTAGCGGGGTCCCGGATACGCAGTATTTT. This codes for CSVPPSSGVPDTQYF.

The V call is TRBV30, the J call TRBJ1-2; D may be TRBD1 (6 bases). Germline CDR1 is GTSNPN and CDR2 is SVGIG (reference sequence). Trimming pared 3 bases from V and 3 bases from J, leaving 11 bases between. The CDR3 runs to 13 residues. CDR3 amino acids: CAWRRDTHYGYTF. In DNA form, the CDR3 reads TGTGCCTGGAGGAGGGACACCCACTATGGCTACACCTTC.

This clonotype was observed a handful of times. The V call is TRBV18, the J call TRBJ2-1; 7 bases are a match to TRBD2. J gave up 9 bases and V 2 bases, and 16 bases lay outside the gene matches. CDR3 length: 17 amino acids. Germline V CDR1 and CDR2: KGHSH, LQKENI. The CDR3 DNA reads as TGTGCCAGCTCACCAGTCGGGACTACCTCAAAAATGGTTGAGCAGTTCTTC. It is translated as CASSPVGTTSKMVEQFF.

The chain couples TRBV20-1 to TRBJ2-1, with 7 positions matching TRBD1. CDR3 size: 15 residues. J gave up 7 bases and V 2 bases, and 11 bases lay outside the gene matches. Per germline, CDR1 DFQATT and CDR2 SNEGSKA (reference sequence). CDR3 loop: CSARSPGQNKNEQFF. CDR3 DNA sequence: TGCAGTGCTAGATCTCCGGGACAGAATAAAAATGAGCAGTTCTTC.

The chain is built from TRBV5-4 and TRBJ1-2; TRBD1 might be the D (6 bases). Trimming pared 0 bases from V and 2 bases from J, leaving 11 bases between. CDR1 and CDR2 (germline): SGHNT, YYREEE (reference sequence). The CDR3 has 15 amino acids. This CDR3 is CASSLVSGENYGYTF. The CDR3 DNA is TGTGCCAGCAGCTTGGTTTCAGGGGAGAACTATGGCTACACCTTC. The full variable domain, rest sourced from reference TRBV5-4 and TRBJ1-2, is ETGVTQSPTHLIKTRGQQVTLRCSSQSGHNTVSWYQQALGQGPQFIFQYYREEENGRGNFPPRFSGLQFPNYSSELNVNALELDDSALYLCASSLVSGENYGYTFGSGTRLTVV.

Ten or more counts support this clonotype. The chain employs TRBV2 and TRBJ2-7; TRBD1 is a possible D gene (6 bases). This CDR3 is built from 14 residues. In germline, CDR1 is SNHLY, CDR2 FYNNEI. V lost 6 bases and J lost 1, with 13 bases in between. The CDR3 nucleotides are TGTGCCAGCAGGCCCGGGACACTATCCTACGAGCAGTACTTC. It translates to CASRPGTLSYEQYF.

This clonotype has ten or more counts. The genes are TRBV12-3 or TRBV12-4 and TRBJ2-3; D might be TRBD1 (6 bases). With 6 bases removed from V and 6 bases from J, the gap between germline ends came to 16 bases. The CDR3 has 14 amino acids. The CDR3 reads CASSEGEFGDTQYF. In DNA, the CDR3 is TGTGCCAGCAGCGAGGGGGAGTTTGGTGATACGCAGTATTTT.

This clonotype was observed many times. The V and J genes are TRBV7-6 and TRBJ1-6, with TRBD1 matching over 7 bases. Trimming took 2 bases from V and 0 from J; bases not matched to a gene: 7. CDR1 and CDR2 (germline): SGHVS, FNYEAQ. This CDR3 has 18 residues. In nucleotides, the CDR3 is TGTGCCAGCAGCTTAACCGACAGGGCGAGCTCCTATAATTCACCCCTCCACTTT. It yields the protein CASSLTDRASSYNSPLHF.

Concerning this clonotype: The conserved closing phenylalanine or tryptophan is absent in this CDR3, likely reflecting a read error. The chain carries TRBV29-1 and TRBJ1-1; 8 nucleotides match TRBD1. The CDR3 totals 11 residues. In germline, CDR1 is SQVTM, CDR2 ANQGSEA. J lost 8 bases, V lost 6 bases, and 5 bases had no gene match. CDR3 nucleotides: TGCAGCGTAGTCGGGGACAGGGAAGCTTTCTCT. It yields the protein CSVVGDREAFS.

This clonotype has a count of ten or more. This chain joins TRBV14 and TRBJ2-5; TRBD1 matches 7 bases. The V segment lost 2 bases and the J segment 0 bases; nucleotides outside the gene matches: 12. Looked up from germline, CDR1 is SGHDN and CDR2 is FVKESK. The CDR3 length is 18 residues. The CDR3, as DNA: TGTGCCAGCAGCCAACGACCTGTCATTACAGGGGACCAAGAGACCCAGTACTTC. The encoded protein is CASSQRPVITGDQETQYF. Full variable domain (missing parts from reference TRBV14 and TRBJ2-5): EAGVTQFPSHSVIEKGQTVTLRCDPISGHDNLYWYRRVMGKEIKFLLHFVKESKQDESGMPNNRFLAERTGGTYSTLKVQPAELEDSGVYFCASSQRPVITGDQETQYFGPGTRLLVL.

This clonotype was counted at least ten times. The chain is built from TRBV19 and TRBJ2-2; the D gene is possibly TRBD2 (5 bases). From germline, CDR1 is LNHDA and CDR2 SQIVND (reference sequence). CDR3 length: 18 amino acids. The V end lost 6 bases, the J end lost 4 bases, and 24 bases lay between the germline ends. The CDR3 DNA is TGTGCCAGTAGCGCGAAGACTTGGGGTATAGGAGGCACCGGGGAGCTGTTTTTT. This gives the protein CASSAKTWGIGGTGELFF. Full variable domain (rest looked up from reference TRBV19 and TRBJ2-2): DGGITQSPKYLFRKEGQNVTLSCEQNLNHDAMYWYRQDPGQGLRLIYYSQIVNDFQKGDIAEGYSVSREKKESFPLTVTSAQKNPTAFYLCASSAKTWGIGGTGELFFGEGSRLTVL.

The chain links TRBV15 to TRBJ1-6; D gene unclear. Trimming removed 0 bases from V and 10 bases from J, with 7 bases in between. The CDR3 spans 13 residues. Germline assignment: CDR1 LNHNV and CDR2 YYDKDF (reference sequence). CDR3 amino acids: CATSREGWSPLHF. The CDR3 nucleotides are TGTGCCACCAGCAGAGAAGGGTGGTCACCCCTCCACTTT.

The sample holds many counts of this clonotype. The gene calls are TRBV28 and TRBJ2-7; 7 bases align to TRBD1. Germline CDR1 is MDHEN and CDR2 is SYDVKM. This CDR3 comprises 13 residues. The junction had 5 bases not matched to a gene; V was cut back by 6 bases and J by 3 bases. CDR3 DNA: TGTGCCAGCAGCCTCGGACAGGTCTACGAGCAGTACTTC. This gives the protein CASSLGQVYEQYF.

This clonotype has a count of ten or more. The genes are TRBV11-2 and TRBJ2-2, with a possible D match to TRBD2 (6 bases). The V gene's germline CDR1 is SGHAT and CDR2 FQNNGV. The V end lost 2 bases, the J end lost 4 bases, and 14 bases lay between the germline ends. The CDR3 totals 16 residues. CDR3 bases: TGTGCCAGCAGCTTAAGCGTCGGGAGTGGCACCGGGGAGCTGTTTTTT. Encoded protein: CASSLSVGSGTGELFF.

This clonotype has at least ten counts. The chain joins TRBV29-1 to TRBJ2-4; D is undetermined. The CDR3 covers 13 residues. From germline, CDR1 is SQVTM and CDR2 ANQGSEA. V was trimmed by 7 bases and J by 1 base, leaving 11 bases between them. The CDR3: CSARSSAKNIQYF. DNA of the CDR3: TGCAGCGCACGATCATCGGCCAAAAACATTCAGTACTTC.

V is TRBV28 and J is TRBJ1-4; no definite D call. Trimming stripped 7 bases from V and 0 bases from J, with 12 bases between. This CDR3 has 15 residues. In germline, CDR1 is MDHEN, CDR2 SYDVKM. CDR3 nucleotide sequence: TGTGCCAGCACCCCATCTAGTGCAACTAATGAAAAACTGTTTTTT. Translation gives CASTPSSATNEKLFF.